The T cell receptor (beta chain) described here comes from a study of T cells in narcolepsy. This table comes from immunoSEQ multiplex PCR, and its TCRdb copy is limited to in-frame clones, with some not included. The sample comprises tens of thousands of clones, around 86% of which are singletons, and about 0.84% rests with the top ten. On this clone: Its antigen is as yet unknown.

Study-level points and caveats: HCRT-specific and TRIB2-specific autoreactive clonotypes appeared among same-patient CSF and blood CD4+ clonotypes. In some patient and control memory CD4+ samples, autoreactive clones were absent. Autoreactive clonotypes reportedly recurred in blood of same and different patients, not controls.

The sequence was obtained from a human donor with narcolepsy. Sequencing was carried out using CD45RA- memory CD4+ T cells from PBMCs.

CDR3 bases: TGTGCCAGCAGCCCGGAAGCTAACAGGGGAAAAACCGGGGAGCTGTTTTTT. Its translation is CASSPEANRGKTGELFF. This chain links TRBV4-2 with TRBJ2-2; 7 bases align to TRBD1. The trim removed 4 bases at V and 5 bases at J, leaving 13 bases unmatched. CDR1 is LGHNA, CDR2 YNFKEQ, per germline. There are 17 residues in the CDR3.